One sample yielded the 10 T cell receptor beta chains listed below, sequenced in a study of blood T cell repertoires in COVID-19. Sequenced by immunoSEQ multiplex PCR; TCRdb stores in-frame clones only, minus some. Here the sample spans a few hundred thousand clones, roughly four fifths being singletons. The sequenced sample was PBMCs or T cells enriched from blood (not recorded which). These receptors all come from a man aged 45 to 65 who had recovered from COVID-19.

DNA for the CDR3: TGTGCCTGGTTAATTAGCGGGGGGGCCCAGCAGTACTTC. It is translated as CAWLISGGAQQYF. The chain employs TRBV30 and TRBJ2-7; 11 bases line up with TRBD2. This CDR3 has 13 residues. Looked up from germline, CDR1 is GTSNPN and CDR2 is SVGIG (reference sequence). J lost 8 bases, V lost 5 bases, and 8 bases had no gene match.

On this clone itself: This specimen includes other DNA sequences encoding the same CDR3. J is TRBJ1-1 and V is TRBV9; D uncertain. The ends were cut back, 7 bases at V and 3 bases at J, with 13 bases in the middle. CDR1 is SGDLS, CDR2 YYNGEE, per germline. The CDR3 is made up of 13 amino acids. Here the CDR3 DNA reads TGTGCCAGCTCACCGGGAGACGACACTGAAGCTTTCTTT. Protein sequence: CASSPGDDTEAFF.

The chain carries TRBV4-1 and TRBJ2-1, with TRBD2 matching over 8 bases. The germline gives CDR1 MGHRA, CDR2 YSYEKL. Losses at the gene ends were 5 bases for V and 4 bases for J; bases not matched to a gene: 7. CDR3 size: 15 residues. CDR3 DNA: TGCGCCAGCAGCGGGGTGGCGGGGGGTTACAATGAGCAGTTCTTC. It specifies CASSGVAGGYNEQFF.

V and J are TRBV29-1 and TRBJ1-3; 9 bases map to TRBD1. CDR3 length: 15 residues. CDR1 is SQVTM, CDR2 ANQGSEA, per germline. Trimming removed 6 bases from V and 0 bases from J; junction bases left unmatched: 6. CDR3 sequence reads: CSVRTGASSGNTIYF. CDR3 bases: TGCAGCGTCCGGACAGGGGCTAGCTCTGGAAACACCATATATTTT.

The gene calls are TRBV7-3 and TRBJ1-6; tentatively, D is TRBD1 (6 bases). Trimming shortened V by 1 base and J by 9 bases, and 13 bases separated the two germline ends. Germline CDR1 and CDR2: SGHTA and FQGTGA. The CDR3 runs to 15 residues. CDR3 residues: CASSLNAGDFSPLHF. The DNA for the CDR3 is TGTGCCAGCAGCTTAAACGCAGGGGATTTTTCACCCCTCCACTTT.

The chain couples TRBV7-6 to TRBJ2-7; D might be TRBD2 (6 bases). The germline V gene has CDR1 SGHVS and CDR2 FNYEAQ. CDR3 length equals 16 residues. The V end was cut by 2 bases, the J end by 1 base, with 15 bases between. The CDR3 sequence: CASSLQGGAKSYEQYF. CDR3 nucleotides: TGTGCCAGCAGCTTACAAGGAGGGGCGAAATCCTACGAGCAGTACTTC.

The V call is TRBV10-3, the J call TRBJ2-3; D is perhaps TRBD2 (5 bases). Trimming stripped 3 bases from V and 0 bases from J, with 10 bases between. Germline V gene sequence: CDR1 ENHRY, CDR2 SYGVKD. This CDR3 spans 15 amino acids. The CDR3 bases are TGTGCCATCAGTGATGGCGGGCGTAGCACAGATACGCAGTATTTT. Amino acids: CAISDGGRSTDTQYF.

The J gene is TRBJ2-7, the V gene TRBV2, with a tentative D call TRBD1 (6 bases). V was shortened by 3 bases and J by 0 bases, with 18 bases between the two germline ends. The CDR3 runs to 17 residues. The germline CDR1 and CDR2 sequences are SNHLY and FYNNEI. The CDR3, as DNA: TGTGCCAGCAGTGAGGTCCCCGGGACACGGAACTCCTACGAGCAGTACTTC. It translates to CASSEVPGTRNSYEQYF.

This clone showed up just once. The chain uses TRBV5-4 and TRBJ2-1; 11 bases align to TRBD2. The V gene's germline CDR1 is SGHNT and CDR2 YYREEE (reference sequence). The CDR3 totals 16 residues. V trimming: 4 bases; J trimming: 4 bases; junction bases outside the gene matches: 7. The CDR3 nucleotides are TGTGCCAGCAGCCCCCCGACTAGCGGGGCGTACAATGAGCAGTTCTTC. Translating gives CASSPPTSGAYNEQFF.

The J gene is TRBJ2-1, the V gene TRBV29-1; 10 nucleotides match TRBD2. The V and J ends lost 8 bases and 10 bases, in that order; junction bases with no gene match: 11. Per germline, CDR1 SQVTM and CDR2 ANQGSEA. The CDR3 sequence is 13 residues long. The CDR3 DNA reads TGCAGCCCAAGCGGGAGGGCCGGGGGCGAGCAGTTCTTC. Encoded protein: CSPSGRAGGEQFF.